What follows is one T cell receptor (beta chain) and its context. Between the trimmed V and J ends, which lost 11 bases and 0 bases, there was a span of 9 bases. This CDR3 comprises 12 residues. The source of the sample is a study of blood T cell repertoires in COVID-19. About the study: Material from acute and convalescent COVID-19 was sourced from the United States, Italy and Spain. In each case, the material was cDNA or gDNA derived from T cells, B-cell-depleted T cells, or PBMCs.

Methods used by the authors: Amplifying reference gene primers gave estimates of nucleated cell counts. TCRdb's table, derived via immunoSEQ multiplex PCR, lists solely in-frame clones and lacks some. The V and J calls and clone size come from that table; D and trimming were worked out from the DNA. The table shows 130,000 or so clones, with around 81% occurring only once. The TCR originated in a human donor in a cohort sampled during active COVID-19. This chain uses TRBV12-3 or TRBV12-4 with TRBJ2-3; no definite D call. Material: peripheral blood. CDR3: CALRTSTDTQYF. The CDR3 bases are TGTGCCCTGCGAACTAGCACAGATACGCAGTATTTT.